This TCR beta chain was sequenced in a study of blood T cells in healthy people across ages. This clonotype turned up a few times. V lost 6 bases and J lost 9, with 14 bases in between. The germline V gene has CDR1 DFQATT and CDR2 SNEGSKA (reference sequence). This CDR3 is built from 11 residues. Next came a second PCR, run for about 7 to 12 cycles, which used a sample-barcoded 5' primer along with a J-beta primer mix. MiXCR, applied by TCRdb to the 5' RACE reads, yields one record per CDR3 protein. The sample holds 1.5 million to 1.8 million distinct CDR3 sequences, under 55% seen once. The study isolated at least 6.5 million PBMCs from each sample.

Sequencing was performed on blood. This clonotype originated in a woman aged 18-29 years in good health. This rearrangement joins TRBV20-1 to TRBJ1-2; D remains ambiguous. The CDR3 nucleotides read TGCAGTGCCCTTAGCGAGGGTAGCTACACCTTC. As protein: CSALSEGSYTF.